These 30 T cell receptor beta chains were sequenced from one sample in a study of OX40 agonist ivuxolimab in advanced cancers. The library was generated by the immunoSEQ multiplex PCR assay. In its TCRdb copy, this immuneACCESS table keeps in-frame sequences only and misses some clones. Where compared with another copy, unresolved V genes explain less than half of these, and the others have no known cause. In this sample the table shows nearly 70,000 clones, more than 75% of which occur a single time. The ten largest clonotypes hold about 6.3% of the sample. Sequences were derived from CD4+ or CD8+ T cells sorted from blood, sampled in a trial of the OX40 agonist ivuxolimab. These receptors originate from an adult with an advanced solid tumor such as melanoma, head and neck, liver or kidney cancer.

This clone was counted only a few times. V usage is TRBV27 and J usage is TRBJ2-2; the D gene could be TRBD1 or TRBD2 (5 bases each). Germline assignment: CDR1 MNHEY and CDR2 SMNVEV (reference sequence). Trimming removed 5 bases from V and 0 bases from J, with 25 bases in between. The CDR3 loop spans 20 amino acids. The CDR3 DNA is TGTGCCAGCAGTGGGGACCCGACGCGCCCCAGGGCCTCGAACACCGGGGAGCTGTTTTTT. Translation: CASSGDPTRPRASNTGELFF.

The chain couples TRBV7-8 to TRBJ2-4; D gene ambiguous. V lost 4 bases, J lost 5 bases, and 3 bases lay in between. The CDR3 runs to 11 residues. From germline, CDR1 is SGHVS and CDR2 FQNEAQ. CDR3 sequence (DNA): TGTGCCAGCAGCTGGGAAAACATTCAGTACTTC. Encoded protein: CASSWENIQYF.

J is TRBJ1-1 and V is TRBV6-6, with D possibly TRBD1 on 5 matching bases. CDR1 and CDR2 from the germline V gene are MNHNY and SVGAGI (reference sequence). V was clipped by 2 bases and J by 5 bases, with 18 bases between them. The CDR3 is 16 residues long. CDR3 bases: TGTGCCAGCAGTTACCTATCGGGACTCAGGCCTACTGAAGCTTTCTTT. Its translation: CASSYLSGLRPTEAFF.

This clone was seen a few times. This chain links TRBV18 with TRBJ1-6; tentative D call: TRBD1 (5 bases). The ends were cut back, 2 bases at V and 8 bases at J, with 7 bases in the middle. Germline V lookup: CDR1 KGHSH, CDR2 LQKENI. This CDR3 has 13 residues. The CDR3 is CASSPGGYSPLHF. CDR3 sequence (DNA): TGTGCCAGCTCACCAGGGGGGTATTCACCCCTCCACTTT.

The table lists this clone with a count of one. CDR3 in DNA: TGTGCCAGCACCCCGGAGGGCAGGTACGAGCAGTACTTC. Protein product: CASTPEGRYEQYF. The chain links TRBV7-9 to TRBJ2-5, with D possibly TRBD2 on 6 matching bases. The J call may be in error: the DNA end matches TRBJ2-7 better. This CDR3 region has 13 residues. Germline V gene data show CDR1 as SEHNR and CDR2 as FQNEAQ (reference sequence).

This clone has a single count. CDR3 nucleotide sequence: TGTGCCAGCAGCTTAGCAGGGTTCCGTAATTCACCCCTCCACTTT. Its translation: CASSLAGFRNSPLHF. The chain recombines TRBV5-6 with TRBJ1-6, with D possibly being TRBD1 (5 bases). The CDR3 extends over 15 amino acids. CDR1 is SGHDT and CDR2 is YYEEEE in the germline V gene. The V and J ends lost 2 bases and 6 bases respectively, with 12 bases between them. Complete variable domain (other parts from reference TRBV5-6 and TRBJ1-6): DAGVTQSPTHLIKTRGQQVTLRCSPKSGHDTVSWYQQALGQGPQFIFQYYEEEERQRGNFPDRFSGHQFPNYSSELNVNALLLGDSALYLCASSLAGFRNSPLHFGNGTRLTVT.

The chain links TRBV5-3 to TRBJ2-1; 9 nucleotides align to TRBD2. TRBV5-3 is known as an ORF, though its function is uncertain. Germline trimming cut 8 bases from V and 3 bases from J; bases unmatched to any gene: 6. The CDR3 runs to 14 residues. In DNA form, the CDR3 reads TGTGCCAGTCGGCGGGAGGGGAACTACAATGAGCAGTTCTTC. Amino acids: CASRREGNYNEQFF.

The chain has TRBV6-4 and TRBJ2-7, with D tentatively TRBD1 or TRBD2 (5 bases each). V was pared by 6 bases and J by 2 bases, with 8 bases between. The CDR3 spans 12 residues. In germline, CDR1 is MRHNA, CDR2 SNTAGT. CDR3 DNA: TGTGCCAGCAGGGGGGATACCTACGAGCAGTACTTC. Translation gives CASRGDTYEQYF.

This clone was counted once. CDR3 sequence reads: CSVAHPASYEQYF. The CDR3 coding sequence is TGCAGCGTCGCACATCCGGCTTCCTACGAGCAGTACTTC. V gene TRBV29-1 combines with J gene TRBJ2-7; D remains ambiguous. The CDR3 length is 13 residues. Trimming shortened V by 6 bases and J by 1 base, and 13 bases separated the two germline ends. The germline V gene has CDR1 SQVTM and CDR2 ANQGSEA.

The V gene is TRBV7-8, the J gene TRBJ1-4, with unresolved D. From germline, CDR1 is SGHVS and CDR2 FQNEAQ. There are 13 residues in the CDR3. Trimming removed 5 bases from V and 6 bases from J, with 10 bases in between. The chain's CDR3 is CASSRYQDEKLFF. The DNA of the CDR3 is TGTGCCAGCAGCCGCTACCAGGATGAAAAACTGTTTTTT.

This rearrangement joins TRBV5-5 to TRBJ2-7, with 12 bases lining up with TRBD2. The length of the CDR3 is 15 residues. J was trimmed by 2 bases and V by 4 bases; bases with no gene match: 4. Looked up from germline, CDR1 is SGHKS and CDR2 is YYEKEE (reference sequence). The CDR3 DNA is TGTGCCAGCAGCCCCCGACTAGCGGGGGCCTACGAGCAGTACTTC. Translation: CASSPRLAGAYEQYF.

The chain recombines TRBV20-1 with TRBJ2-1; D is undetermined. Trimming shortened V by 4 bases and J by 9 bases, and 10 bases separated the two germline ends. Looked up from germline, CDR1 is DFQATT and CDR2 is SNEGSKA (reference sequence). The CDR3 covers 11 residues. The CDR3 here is CSAMRLVEQFF. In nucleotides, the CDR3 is TGCAGTGCTATGCGACTGGTTGAGCAGTTCTTC.

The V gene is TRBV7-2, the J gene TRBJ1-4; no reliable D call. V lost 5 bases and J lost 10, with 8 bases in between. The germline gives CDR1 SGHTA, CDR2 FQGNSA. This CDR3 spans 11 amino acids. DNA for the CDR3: TGTGCCAGCAGCGCCGGAGGAAAACTGTTTTTT. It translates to CASSAGGKLFF.

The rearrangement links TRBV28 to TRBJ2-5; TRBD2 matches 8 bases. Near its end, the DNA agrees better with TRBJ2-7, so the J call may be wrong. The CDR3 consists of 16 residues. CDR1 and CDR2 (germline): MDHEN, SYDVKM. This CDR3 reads CASSSSGGGPSYEQYF. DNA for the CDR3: TGTGCCAGCAGTTCCTCCGGCGGGGGGCCCTCCTACGAGCAGTACTTC.

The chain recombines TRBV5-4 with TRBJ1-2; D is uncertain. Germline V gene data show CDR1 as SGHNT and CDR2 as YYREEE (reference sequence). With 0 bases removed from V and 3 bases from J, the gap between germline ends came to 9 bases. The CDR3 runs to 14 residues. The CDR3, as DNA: TGTGCCAGCAGCTTGGTACCGGGCCACTATGGCTACACCTTC. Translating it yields CASSLVPGHYGYTF.

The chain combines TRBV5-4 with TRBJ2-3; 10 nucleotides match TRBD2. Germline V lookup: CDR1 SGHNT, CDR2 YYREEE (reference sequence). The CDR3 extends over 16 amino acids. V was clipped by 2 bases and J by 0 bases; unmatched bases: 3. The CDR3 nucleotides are TGTGCCAGCAGCTTAAGCGGGAGGGGTAGCACAGATACGCAGTATTTT. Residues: CASSLSGRGSTDTQYF.

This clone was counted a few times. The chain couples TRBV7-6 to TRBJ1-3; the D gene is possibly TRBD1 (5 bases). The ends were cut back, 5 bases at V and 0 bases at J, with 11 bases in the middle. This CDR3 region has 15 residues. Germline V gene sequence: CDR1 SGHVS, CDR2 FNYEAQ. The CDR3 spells CASSRGTASGNTIYF. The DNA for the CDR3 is TGTGCCAGCAGCCGGGGGACGGCCTCTGGAAACACCATATATTTT.

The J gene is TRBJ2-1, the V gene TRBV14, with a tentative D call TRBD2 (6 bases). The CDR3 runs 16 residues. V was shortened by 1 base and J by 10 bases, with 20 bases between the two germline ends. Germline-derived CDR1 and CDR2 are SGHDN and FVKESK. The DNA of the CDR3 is TGTGCCAGCAGCCAAGGACCTCCGGGAGTCTCCGCGGAGCAGTTCTTC. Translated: CASSQGPPGVSAEQFF.

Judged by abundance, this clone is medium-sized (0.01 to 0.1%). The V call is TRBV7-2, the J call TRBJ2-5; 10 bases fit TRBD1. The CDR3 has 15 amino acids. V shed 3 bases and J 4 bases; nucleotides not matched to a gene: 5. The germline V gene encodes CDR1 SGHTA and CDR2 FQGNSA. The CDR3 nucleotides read TGTGCCAGCAGCTTCATGACAGGGGGCGCAGAGACCCAGTACTTC. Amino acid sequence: CASSFMTGGAETQYF.

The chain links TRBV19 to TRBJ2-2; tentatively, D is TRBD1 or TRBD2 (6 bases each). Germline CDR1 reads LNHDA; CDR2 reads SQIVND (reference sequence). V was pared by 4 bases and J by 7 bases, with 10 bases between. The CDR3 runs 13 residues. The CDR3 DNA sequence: TGTGCCAGTAGTACCCGGGGGCTCGGGGAGCTGTTTTTT. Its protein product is CASSTRGLGELFF.

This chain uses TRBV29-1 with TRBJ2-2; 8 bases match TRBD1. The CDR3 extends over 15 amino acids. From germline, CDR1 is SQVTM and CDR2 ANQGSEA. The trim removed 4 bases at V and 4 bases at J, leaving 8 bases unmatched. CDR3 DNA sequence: TGCAGCGTTGGGGGATGGGACAGGCCCACCGGGGAGCTGTTTTTT. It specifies CSVGGWDRPTGELFF.

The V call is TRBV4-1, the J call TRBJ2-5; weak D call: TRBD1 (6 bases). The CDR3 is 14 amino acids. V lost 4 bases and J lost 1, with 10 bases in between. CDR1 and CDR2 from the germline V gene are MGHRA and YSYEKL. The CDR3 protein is CASSRSDSQETQYF. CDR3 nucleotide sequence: TGCGCCAGCAGCCGATCGGACAGCCAAGAGACCCAGTACTTC.

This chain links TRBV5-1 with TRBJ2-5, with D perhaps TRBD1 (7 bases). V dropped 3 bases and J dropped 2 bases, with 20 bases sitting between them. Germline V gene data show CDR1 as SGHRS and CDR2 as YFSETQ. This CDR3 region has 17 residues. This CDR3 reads CASSSLPWQGGQETQYF. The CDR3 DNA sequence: TGCGCCAGCAGCTCCCTTCCGTGGCAGGGGGGTCAAGAGACCCAGTACTTC. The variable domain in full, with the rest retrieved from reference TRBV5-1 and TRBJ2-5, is KAGVTQTPRYLIKTRGQQVTLSCSPISGHRSVSWYQQTPGQGLQFLFEYFSETQRNKGNFPGRFSGRQFSNSRSEMNVSTLELGDSALYLCASSSLPWQGGQETQYFGPGTRLLVL.

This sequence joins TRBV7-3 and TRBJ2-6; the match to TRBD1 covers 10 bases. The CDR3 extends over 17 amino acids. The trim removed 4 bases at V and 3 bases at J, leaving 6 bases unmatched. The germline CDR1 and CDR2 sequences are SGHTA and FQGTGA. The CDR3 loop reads CASSSRQGAIGANVLTF. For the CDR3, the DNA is TGTGCCAGCAGCTCCCGACAGGGGGCAATTGGGGCCAACGTCCTGACTTTC.

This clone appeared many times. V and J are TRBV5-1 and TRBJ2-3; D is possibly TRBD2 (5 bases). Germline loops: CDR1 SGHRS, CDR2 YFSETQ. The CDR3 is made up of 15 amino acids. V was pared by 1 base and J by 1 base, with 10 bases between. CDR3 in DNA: TGCGCCAGCAGCTTGTTTGAGGGAGGCACAGATACGCAGTATTTT. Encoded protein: CASSLFEGGTDTQYF.

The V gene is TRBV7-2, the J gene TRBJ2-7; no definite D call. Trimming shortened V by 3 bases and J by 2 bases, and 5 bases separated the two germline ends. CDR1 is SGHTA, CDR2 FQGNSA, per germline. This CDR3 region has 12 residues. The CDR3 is CASSFRPYEQYF. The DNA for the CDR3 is TGTGCCAGCAGCTTCCGGCCCTACGAGCAGTACTTC.

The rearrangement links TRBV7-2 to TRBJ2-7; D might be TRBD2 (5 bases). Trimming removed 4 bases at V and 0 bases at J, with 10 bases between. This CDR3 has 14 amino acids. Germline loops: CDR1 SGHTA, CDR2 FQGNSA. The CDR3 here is CASSSSLVSYEQYF. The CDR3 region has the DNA TGTGCCAGCAGCTCGTCACTAGTCTCCTACGAGCAGTACTTC.

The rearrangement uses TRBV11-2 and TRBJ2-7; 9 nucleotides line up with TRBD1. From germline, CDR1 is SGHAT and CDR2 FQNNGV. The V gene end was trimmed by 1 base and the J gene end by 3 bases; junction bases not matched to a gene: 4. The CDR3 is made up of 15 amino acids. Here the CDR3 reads CASSLAGQGNYEQYF. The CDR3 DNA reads TGTGCCAGCAGCTTAGCGGGACAGGGAAACTACGAGCAGTACTTC.

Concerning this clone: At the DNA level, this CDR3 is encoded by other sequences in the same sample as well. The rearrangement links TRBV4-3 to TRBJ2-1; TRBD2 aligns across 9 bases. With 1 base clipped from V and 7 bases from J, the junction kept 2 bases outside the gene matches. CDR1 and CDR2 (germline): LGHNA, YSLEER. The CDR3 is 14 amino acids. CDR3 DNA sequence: TGCGCCAGCAGCCAAGGTGCGGGGGGGAATGAGCAGTTCTTC. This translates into CASSQGAGGNEQFF.

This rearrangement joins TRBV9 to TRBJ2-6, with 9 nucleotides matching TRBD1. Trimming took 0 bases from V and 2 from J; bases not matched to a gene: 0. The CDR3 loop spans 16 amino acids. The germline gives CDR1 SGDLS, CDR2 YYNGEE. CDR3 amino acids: CASSVGTGAGANVLTF. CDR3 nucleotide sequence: TGTGCCAGCAGCGTAGGGACAGGGGCTGGGGCCAACGTCCTGACTTTC.